Listed below are T cell receptor beta chains from one sample, sequenced in a study of T-cell memory formation after mild COVID-19. TCRdb independently ran MiXCR on the 5' RACE reads; one entry per CDR3 protein. Of hundreds of thousands of distinct CDR3 sequences in the sample, more than 15% are singletons; the top ten hold around 22%. The sequenced sample consisted of PBMCs or a T cell subset sorted from them (not recorded which). These receptors originate from a man aged 18 to 35 who had mild COVID-19 (a few samples of this study predate the infection). Cell type and time point are not known. CDR3s include the opening cysteine and the closing phenylalanine or tryptophan. D genes are given only for firm matches. A clone size is listed for some rows: how often the clone was seen (once, few, many), or a class if it is expanded.

clone_size: -; d_call: -; v_call: TRBV29-1; j_call: TRBJ1-1; cdr3_nt: TGCAGCGCGTCCGACAGACAGAACACTGAAGCTTTCTTT; cdr3_aa: CSASDRQNTEAFF
clone_size: few; d_call: -; v_call: TRBV5-4; j_call: TRBJ2-5; cdr3_nt: TGTGCCACCGGCGAGGGCACGGAGACCCAGTACTTC; cdr3_aa: CATGEGTETQYF
clone_size: few; d_call: -; v_call: TRBV2; j_call: TRBJ2-7; cdr3_nt: TGTGCCAGCAGTGAAACAGGGATCTACGAGCAGTACTTC; cdr3_aa: CASSETGIYEQYF
clone_size: -; d_call: TRBD1; v_call: TRBV6-5; j_call: TRBJ2-1; cdr3_nt: TGTGCCAGCAGCACCGGGACAGACAATGAGCAGTTCTTC; cdr3_aa: CASSTGTDNEQFF
clone_size: many; d_call: -; v_call: TRBV5-1; j_call: TRBJ2-4; cdr3_nt: TGCGCCAGCAGCTTTGACCCACAGTCCCCAGAGAGCATTCAGTACTTC; cdr3_aa: CASSFDPQSPESIQYF
clone_size: -; d_call: -; v_call: TRBV15; j_call: TRBJ1-2; cdr3_nt: TGTGCCACCAGCAGAGAAGGGCAAGGAGAGGGCTACACCTTC; cdr3_aa: CATSREGQGEGYTF
clone_size: -; d_call: -; v_call: TRBV4-1; j_call: TRBJ1-5; cdr3_nt: TGCGCCAGCAACGAGCCTGGACAGAATCAGCCCCAGCATTTT; cdr3_aa: CASNEPGQNQPQHF
clone_size: many; d_call: -; v_call: TRBV7-2; j_call: TRBJ2-5; cdr3_nt: TGTGCCAGCAGCTTGACGGGGACCCAGTACTTC; cdr3_aa: CASSLTGTQYF
clone_size: -; d_call: -; v_call: TRBV11-2; j_call: TRBJ2-4; cdr3_nt: TGTGCCAGCAGCCCCCTTTTTGGCGGGGAAAACATTCAGTACTTC; cdr3_aa: CASSPLFGGENIQYF
clone_size: many; d_call: -; v_call: TRBV7-2; j_call: TRBJ2-1; cdr3_nt: TGTGCCAGCAGTTCGGACAGTAGATACAATGAGCAGTTCTTC; cdr3_aa: CASSSDSRYNEQFF
clone_size: few; d_call: -; v_call: TRBV28; j_call: TRBJ2-3; cdr3_nt: TGTGCCAGCAGTTTTGGGGGTTACGATACGCAGTATTTT; cdr3_aa: CASSFGGYDTQYF
clone_size: -; d_call: -; v_call: TRBV7-3; j_call: TRBJ2-2; cdr3_nt: TGTGCCAGCAGCTTATCGGGGGGCTCGAACACCGGGGAGCTGTTTTTT; cdr3_aa: CASSLSGGSNTGELFF
clone_size: -; d_call: -; v_call: TRBV7-2; j_call: TRBJ1-2; cdr3_nt: TGTGCCAGCAGCCCTTGGTCCAGTGGCTACACCTTC; cdr3_aa: CASSPWSSGYTF
clone_size: few; d_call: -; v_call: TRBV7-3; j_call: TRBJ1-5; cdr3_nt: TGTGCCAGCGCCGGGGGGGTGAATAGCAATCAGCCCCAGCATTTT; cdr3_aa: CASAGGVNSNQPQHF
clone_size: once; d_call: TRBD2; v_call: TRBV9; j_call: TRBJ2-7; cdr3_nt: TGTGCCAGCAGCCATGGGACTAGCGGGGGTCCCGAGCAGTACTTC; cdr3_aa: CASSHGTSGGPEQYF
clone_size: -; d_call: TRBD2; v_call: TRBV10-3; j_call: TRBJ2-3; cdr3_nt: TGTGCCGCGAGCCCTGGACTAGAGACAGATACGCAGTATTTT; cdr3_aa: CAASPGLETDTQYF
clone_size: many; d_call: -; v_call: TRBV3-1; j_call: TRBJ2-5; cdr3_nt: TGTGCCAGCAGGCATAGCGGTGGGGAGACCCAGTACTTC; cdr3_aa: CASRHSGGETQYF
clone_size: -; d_call: -; v_call: TRBV5-1; j_call: TRBJ1-3; cdr3_nt: TGCGCCAGCAGCGTGGACGGACCGTCTGGAAACACCATATATTTT; cdr3_aa: CASSVDGPSGNTIYF
clone_size: -; d_call: -; v_call: TRBV6-6; j_call: TRBJ1-5; cdr3_nt: TGTGCCAGCAGTTACTCAGAGGGAATCAATCAGCCCCAGCATTTT; cdr3_aa: CASSYSEGINQPQHF
clone_size: few; d_call: TRBD1; v_call: TRBV27; j_call: TRBJ1-1; cdr3_nt: TGTGCCAGCAGTATACAGGGGGCGAACACTGAAGCTTTCTTT; cdr3_aa: CASSIQGANTEAFF
clone_size: -; d_call: TRBD2; v_call: TRBV27; j_call: TRBJ2-3; cdr3_nt: TGTGCCAGCAGTTTACTCCCGGGGGGGGTCACAGATACGCAGTATTTT; cdr3_aa: CASSLLPGGVTDTQYF
clone_size: few; d_call: -; v_call: TRBV28; j_call: TRBJ2-4; cdr3_nt: TGTGCCAGCCATAGCGGTTGGGCCAAAAACATTCAGTACTTC; cdr3_aa: CASHSGWAKNIQYF
clone_size: many; d_call: -; v_call: TRBV4-3; j_call: TRBJ2-2; cdr3_nt: TGCGCCAGCAGCCCCTTAAAGATTTCGGGCACCGGGGAGCTGTTTTTT; cdr3_aa: CASSPLKISGTGELFF
clone_size: many; d_call: TRBD2; v_call: TRBV14; j_call: TRBJ2-7; cdr3_nt: TGTGCCAGCAGCCAAATTAGCGGGGGCCCGACGGGCGAGCAGTACTTC; cdr3_aa: CASSQISGGPTGEQYF
clone_size: few; d_call: -; v_call: TRBV7-9; j_call: TRBJ1-1; cdr3_nt: TGTGCCAGCAATTGGGGGCCCGGCAGGGCAGCTTTCTTT; cdr3_aa: CASNWGPGRAAFF
clone_size: -; d_call: -; v_call: TRBV4-2; j_call: TRBJ2-3; cdr3_nt: TGTGCCAGCAGCCAAGAGGGTGGGGGCCTTCCAGATACGAAGTATTTT; cdr3_aa: CASSQEGGGLPDTKYF
clone_size: few; d_call: TRBD2; v_call: TRBV3-1; j_call: TRBJ2-5; cdr3_nt: TGTGCCAGCAGGGCGGGAGGTCGGGAGACCCAGTACTTC; cdr3_aa: CASRAGGRETQYF
clone_size: few; d_call: TRBD2; v_call: TRBV20-1; j_call: TRBJ2-3; cdr3_nt: TGCAGTGCATACGGGGGGGCTTACACAGATACGCAGTATTTT; cdr3_aa: CSAYGGAYTDTQYF
clone_size: -; d_call: -; v_call: TRBV4-3; j_call: TRBJ2-5; cdr3_nt: TGCGCCAGCAGCCAAGGCACAGGGATGGGAGAGACCCAGTACTTC; cdr3_aa: CASSQGTGMGETQYF
clone_size: few; d_call: -; v_call: TRBV9; j_call: TRBJ1-2; cdr3_nt: TGTGCCAGCAGCGTAGCTCAGGGAGGCTATGGCTACACCTTC; cdr3_aa: CASSVAQGGYGYTF
clone_size: -; d_call: TRBD1; v_call: TRBV6-4; j_call: TRBJ1-2; cdr3_nt: TGTGCCAGCAGTGACAGGACAGGGGATGGCTACACCTTC; cdr3_aa: CASSDRTGDGYTF
clone_size: few; d_call: -; v_call: TRBV4-3; j_call: TRBJ2-2; cdr3_nt: TGCGCCAGCAGCCCCCGGGCCGCGCCGAACACCGGGGAGCTGTTTTTT; cdr3_aa: CASSPRAAPNTGELFF
clone_size: few; d_call: -; v_call: TRBV18; j_call: TRBJ2-3; cdr3_nt: TGTGCCAGCTCTCCGGGGCTGTATGGCACAGATACGCAGTATTTT; cdr3_aa: CASSPGLYGTDTQYF
clone_size: few; d_call: -; v_call: TRBV5-6; j_call: TRBJ1-6; cdr3_nt: TGTGCCAGCAGCCCCGGGACTGGTATTTCACCCCTCCACTTT; cdr3_aa: CASSPGTGISPLHF
clone_size: few; d_call: -; v_call: TRBV7-2; j_call: TRBJ2-3; cdr3_nt: TGTGCCAGCAGCTTAGAGGGGACCGGTGCTCCCCTTAGCACAGATACGCAGTATTTT; cdr3_aa: CASSLEGTGAPLSTDTQYF
clone_size: many; d_call: -; v_call: TRBV18; j_call: TRBJ1-1; cdr3_nt: TGTGCCAGCTCACCAAATGAGATGCAAAACACTGAAGCTTTCTTT; cdr3_aa: CASSPNEMQNTEAFF
clone_size: -; d_call: -; v_call: TRBV12-3/TRBV12-4; j_call: TRBJ2-2; cdr3_nt: TGTGCCAGCACGCCGACTCCCCAGTTGAACACCGGGGAGCTGTTTTTT; cdr3_aa: CASTPTPQLNTGELFF
clone_size: few; d_call: -; v_call: TRBV5-1; j_call: TRBJ2-1; cdr3_nt: TGCGCCAGCATCAACACAGCTGGGGACAATGAGCAGTTCTTC; cdr3_aa: CASINTAGDNEQFF
clone_size: few; d_call: TRBD2; v_call: TRBV12-3/TRBV12-4; j_call: TRBJ2-1; cdr3_nt: TGTGCCAGCAGTCCTCCGGGGGAGGGCGGTGAGCAGTTCTTC; cdr3_aa: CASSPPGEGGEQFF
clone_size: few; d_call: TRBD1; v_call: TRBV10-3; j_call: TRBJ2-2; cdr3_nt: TGTGCCATCAGTGTGGCCGGGACAGGGGGCAGCGGGGAGCTGTTTTTT; cdr3_aa: CAISVAGTGGSGELFF
clone_size: few; d_call: -; v_call: TRBV25-1; j_call: TRBJ2-3; cdr3_nt: TGTGCCAGCAGTGAGTGGGGGCCAGATACGCAGTATTTT; cdr3_aa: CASSEWGPDTQYF
clone_size: many; d_call: -; v_call: TRBV7-2; j_call: TRBJ1-2; cdr3_nt: TGTGCCAGCAGCCTAGGGTATACTAACTATGGCTACACCTTC; cdr3_aa: CASSLGYTNYGYTF
clone_size: -; d_call: TRBD2; v_call: TRBV7-2; j_call: TRBJ2-3; cdr3_nt: TGTGCCAGCAGCAACCCACTAGCGGGGGGATATACAGATACGCAGTATTTT; cdr3_aa: CASSNPLAGGYTDTQYF
clone_size: few; d_call: TRBD1; v_call: TRBV7-2; j_call: TRBJ1-2; cdr3_nt: TGTGCCAGCAGCTTAGGACAGGGTGTCGTCTATGGCTACACCTTC; cdr3_aa: CASSLGQGVVYGYTF
clone_size: -; d_call: -; v_call: TRBV7-7; j_call: TRBJ2-2; cdr3_nt: TGTGCTAGCAGCTTAATTCCCACACTTCAAACCGGGGAGCTGTTTTTT; cdr3_aa: CASSLIPTLQTGELFF
clone_size: few; d_call: -; v_call: TRBV12-3/TRBV12-4; j_call: TRBJ2-7; cdr3_nt: TGTGCCAGCAGTTCGGACGGCCCGTCCTACGAGCAGTACTTC; cdr3_aa: CASSSDGPSYEQYF
clone_size: few; d_call: -; v_call: TRBV20-1; j_call: TRBJ2-7; cdr3_nt: TGCAGTGCTAGATCGGGGGAGCTCTACGAGCAGTACTTC; cdr3_aa: CSARSGELYEQYF
clone_size: -; d_call: -; v_call: TRBV24-1; j_call: TRBJ1-1; cdr3_nt: TGTGCCACCAGGGCAGGGGAAACCTTTGAAGCTTTCTTT; cdr3_aa: CATRAGETFEAFF
clone_size: few; d_call: -; v_call: TRBV6-2/TRBV6-3; j_call: TRBJ1-5; cdr3_nt: TGTGCCAGCAGTTACTCCGCCATAAAACAGCCCCAGCATTTT; cdr3_aa: CASSYSAIKQPQHF
clone_size: -; d_call: TRBD1; v_call: TRBV24-1; j_call: TRBJ2-5; cdr3_nt: TGTGCCACCAGTGAGTACCGGGACAGAGAAGAGACCCAGTACTTC; cdr3_aa: CATSEYRDREETQYF
clone_size: few; d_call: -; v_call: TRBV20-1; j_call: TRBJ1-6; cdr3_nt: TGCAGTGCTCCTGGGGACTCTAGTACGGCAAATTCACCCCTCCACTTT; cdr3_aa: CSAPGDSSTANSPLHF
clone_size: -; d_call: -; v_call: TRBV10-3; j_call: TRBJ2-3; cdr3_nt: TGTGCCATCAGTGAGTCAACAGTTAGCACAGATACGCAGTATTTT; cdr3_aa: CAISESTVSTDTQYF
clone_size: few; d_call: -; v_call: TRBV5-1; j_call: TRBJ1-4; cdr3_nt: TGCGCCAGCAGCATGAAAGCAACTAATGAAAAACTGTTTTTT; cdr3_aa: CASSMKATNEKLFF
clone_size: -; d_call: TRBD1; v_call: TRBV9; j_call: TRBJ2-3; cdr3_nt: TGTGCCAGCAGCGTAGCCCCGCGGACAGGGACAGGGGATACGCAGTATTTT; cdr3_aa: CASSVAPRTGTGDTQYF
clone_size: -; d_call: -; v_call: TRBV21-1; j_call: TRBJ1-6; cdr3_nt: TGTGCCAGCTGGGACAGCGGGAATTCACCCCTCCACTTT; cdr3_aa: CASWDSGNSPLHF